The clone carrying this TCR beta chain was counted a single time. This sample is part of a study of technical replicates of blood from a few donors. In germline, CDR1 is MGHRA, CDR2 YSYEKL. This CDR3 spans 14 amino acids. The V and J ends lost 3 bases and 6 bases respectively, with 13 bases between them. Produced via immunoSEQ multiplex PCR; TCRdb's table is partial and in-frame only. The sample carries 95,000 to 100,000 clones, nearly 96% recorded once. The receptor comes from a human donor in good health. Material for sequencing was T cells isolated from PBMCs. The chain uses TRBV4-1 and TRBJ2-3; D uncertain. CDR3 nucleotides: TGCGCCAGCAGCCAGCCTTTTGGCCCCGATACGCAGTATTTT. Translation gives CASSQPFGPDTQYF.